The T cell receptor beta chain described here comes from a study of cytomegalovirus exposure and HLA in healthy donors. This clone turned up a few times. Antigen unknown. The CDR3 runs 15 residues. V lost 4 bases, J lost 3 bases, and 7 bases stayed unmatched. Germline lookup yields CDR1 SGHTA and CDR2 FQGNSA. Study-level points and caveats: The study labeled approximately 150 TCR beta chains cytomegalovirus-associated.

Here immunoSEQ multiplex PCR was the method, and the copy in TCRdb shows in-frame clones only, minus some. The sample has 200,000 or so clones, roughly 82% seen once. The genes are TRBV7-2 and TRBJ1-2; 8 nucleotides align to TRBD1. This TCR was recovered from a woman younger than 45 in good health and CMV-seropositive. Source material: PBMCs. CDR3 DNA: TGTGCCAGCAGCTCACTCCAGGGGGCCGACTATGGCTACACCTTC. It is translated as CASSSLQGADYGYTF.